This T cell receptor beta chain derives from a study of T cells expressing NK-cell markers. With respect to this clonotype: Its antigen is as yet unknown.

Study findings and constraints: The share of CD8+ T cells held by dominant NKG2C+ clonotypes was 1.0-7.0% in roughly 6 donors.

CDR1 and CDR2 from the germline V gene are MDHEN and SYDVKM. This CDR3 has 15 residues. Synthesis of TCR beta cDNA relied on 5'RACE template switching carrying UMIs. TCRdb re-analyzed the 5' RACE reads; it lists each CDR3 protein once, without DNA. The table lists roughly 390,000 distinct CDR3 sequences. The receptor comes from a man aged 18-70 years in good health. J is TRBJ2-7 and V is TRBV28. The sequencing sample was made of blood T cells: a sorted CD56 or NKG2C T cell subset, CD4+ or CD8+ T cells, or bulk PBMC T cells (not recorded which). CDR3 residues: CASSLPQQFSYEQYF. The whole variable domain, remainder taken from reference TRBV28 and TRBJ2-7, is DVKVTQSSRYLVKRTGEKVFLECVQDMDHENMFWYRQDPGLGLRLIYFSYDVKMKEKGDIPEGYSVSREKKERFSLILESASTNQTSMYLCASSLPQQFSYEQYFGPGTRLTVT.